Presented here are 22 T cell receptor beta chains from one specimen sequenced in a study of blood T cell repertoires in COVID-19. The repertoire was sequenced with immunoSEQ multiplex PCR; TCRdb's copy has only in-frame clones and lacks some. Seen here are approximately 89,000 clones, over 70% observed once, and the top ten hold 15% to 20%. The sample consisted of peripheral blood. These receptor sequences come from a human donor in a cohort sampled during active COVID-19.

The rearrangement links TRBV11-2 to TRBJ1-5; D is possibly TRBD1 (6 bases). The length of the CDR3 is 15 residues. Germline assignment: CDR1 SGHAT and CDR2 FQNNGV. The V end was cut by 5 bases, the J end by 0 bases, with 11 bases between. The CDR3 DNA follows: TGTGCCAGCAGCCCCGGGACACTTAGCAATCAGCCCCAGCATTTT. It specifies CASSPGTLSNQPQHF.

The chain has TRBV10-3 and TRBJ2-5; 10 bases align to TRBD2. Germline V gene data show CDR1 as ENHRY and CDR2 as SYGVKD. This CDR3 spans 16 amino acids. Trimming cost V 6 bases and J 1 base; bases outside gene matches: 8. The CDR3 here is CAIRGSLAGSQETQYF. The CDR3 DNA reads TGTGCCATCAGAGGGTCACTAGCGGGATCCCAAGAGACCCAGTACTTC.

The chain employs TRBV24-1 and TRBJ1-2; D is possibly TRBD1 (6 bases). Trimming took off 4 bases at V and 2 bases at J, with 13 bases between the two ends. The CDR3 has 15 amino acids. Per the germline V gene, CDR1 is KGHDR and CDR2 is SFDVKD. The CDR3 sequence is CATSDTGQLNYGYTF. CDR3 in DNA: TGTGCCACCAGTGACACTGGACAGCTCAACTATGGCTACACCTTC.

In DNA form, the CDR3 reads TGTGCCAGCAGCTTCGACAACTCTGGAAACACCATATATTTT. The encoded protein is CASSFDNSGNTIYF. The V and J genes are TRBV6-7 and TRBJ1-3; no clear D. TRBV6-7 is noted as an ORF with a role that remains uncertain. CDR3 size: 14 residues. The germline V and J ends were trimmed by 6 bases and 0 bases, with 9 bases remaining between them.

Written as DNA, the CDR3 is TGTGCCAGTAGTATCATGTACACCGGGGAGCTGTTTTTT. Amino acids: CASSIMYTGELFF. V is TRBV19 and J is TRBJ2-2, with D unclear. V lost 3 bases and J lost 3, with 5 bases in between. CDR3 length: 13 amino acids. Germline V CDR1 and CDR2: LNHDA, SQIVND (reference sequence).

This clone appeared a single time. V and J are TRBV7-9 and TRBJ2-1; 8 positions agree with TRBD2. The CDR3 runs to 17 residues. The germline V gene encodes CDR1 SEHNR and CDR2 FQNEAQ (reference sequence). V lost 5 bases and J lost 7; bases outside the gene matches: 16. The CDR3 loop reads CASSPEGAGAIRNEQFF. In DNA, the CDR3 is TGTGCCAGCAGCCCAGAGGGAGCGGGAGCGATACGGAATGAGCAGTTCTTC.

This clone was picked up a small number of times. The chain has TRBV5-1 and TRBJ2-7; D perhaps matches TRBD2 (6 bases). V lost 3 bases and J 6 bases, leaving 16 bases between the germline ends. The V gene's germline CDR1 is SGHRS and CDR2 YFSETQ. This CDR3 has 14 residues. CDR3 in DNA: TGCGCCAGCAGCTGGGACCCCCTGGGGGGCGAGCAGTACTTC. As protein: CASSWDPLGGEQYF.

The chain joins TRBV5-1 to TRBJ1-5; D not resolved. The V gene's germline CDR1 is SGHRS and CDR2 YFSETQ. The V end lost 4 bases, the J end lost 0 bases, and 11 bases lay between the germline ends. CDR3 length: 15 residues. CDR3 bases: TGCGCCAGCAGCCCAGACTCCTATAGCAATCAGCCCCAGCATTTT. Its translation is CASSPDSYSNQPQHF.

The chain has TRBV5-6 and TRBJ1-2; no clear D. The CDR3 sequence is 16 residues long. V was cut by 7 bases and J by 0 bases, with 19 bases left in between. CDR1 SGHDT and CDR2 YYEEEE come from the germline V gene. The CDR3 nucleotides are TGTGCCAGCCTAGCCCGATCGGGCCTCCCTAACTATGGCTACACCTTC. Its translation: CASLARSGLPNYGYTF. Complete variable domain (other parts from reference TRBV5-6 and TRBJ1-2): DAGVTQSPTHLIKTRGQQVTLRCSPKSGHDTVSWYQQALGQGPQFIFQYYEEEERQRGNFPDRFSGHQFPNYSSELNVNALLLGDSALYLCASLARSGLPNYGYTFGSGTRLTVV.

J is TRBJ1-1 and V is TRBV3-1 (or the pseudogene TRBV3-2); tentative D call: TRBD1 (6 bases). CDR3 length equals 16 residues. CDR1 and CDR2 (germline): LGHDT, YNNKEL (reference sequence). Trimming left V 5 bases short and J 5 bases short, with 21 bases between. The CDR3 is CASSSRRGVRGTEAFF. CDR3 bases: TGTGCCAGCAGCTCACGCCGGGGGGTAAGGGGGACTGAAGCTTTCTTT.

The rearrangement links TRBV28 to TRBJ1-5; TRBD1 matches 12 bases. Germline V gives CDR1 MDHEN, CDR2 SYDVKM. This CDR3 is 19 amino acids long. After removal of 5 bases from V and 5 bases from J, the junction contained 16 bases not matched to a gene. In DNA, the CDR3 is TGTGCCAGCAGTACTTCCGCCGGGACAGGGGGCGCGAGGGATCAGCCCCAGCATTTT. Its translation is CASSTSAGTGGARDQPQHF. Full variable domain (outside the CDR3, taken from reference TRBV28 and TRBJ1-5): DVKVTQSSRYLVKRTGEKVFLECVQDMDHENMFWYRQDPGLGLRLIYFSYDVKMKEKGDIPEGYSVSREKKERFSLILESASTNQTSMYLCASSTSAGTGGARDQPQHFGDGTRLSIL.

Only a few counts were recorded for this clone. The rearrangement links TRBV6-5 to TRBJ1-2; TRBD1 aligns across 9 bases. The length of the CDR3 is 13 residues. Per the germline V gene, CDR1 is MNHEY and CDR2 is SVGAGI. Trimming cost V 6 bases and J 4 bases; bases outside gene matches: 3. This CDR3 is CASRRQGGYGYTF. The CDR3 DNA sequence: TGTGCCAGCAGACGACAGGGGGGCTATGGCTACACCTTC.

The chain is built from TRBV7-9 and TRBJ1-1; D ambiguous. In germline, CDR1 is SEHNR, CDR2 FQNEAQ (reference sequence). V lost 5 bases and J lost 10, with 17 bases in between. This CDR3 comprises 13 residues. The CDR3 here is CASSRGRASRAFF. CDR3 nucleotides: TGTGCCAGCAGCCGCGGGAGGGCGTCTCGAGCTTTCTTT.

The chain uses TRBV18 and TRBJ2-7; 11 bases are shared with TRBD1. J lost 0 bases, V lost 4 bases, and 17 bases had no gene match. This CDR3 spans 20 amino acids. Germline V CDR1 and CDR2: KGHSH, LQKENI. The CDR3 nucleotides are TGTGCCAGCTCACGGACTTCAGGACAGGGGGCGCTTAAAAGCTCCTACGAGCAGTACTTC. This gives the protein CASSRTSGQGALKSSYEQYF.

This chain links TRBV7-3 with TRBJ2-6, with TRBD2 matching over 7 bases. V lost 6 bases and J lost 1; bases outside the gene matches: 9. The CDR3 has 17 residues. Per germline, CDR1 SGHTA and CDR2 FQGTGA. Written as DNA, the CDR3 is TGTGCCAGCAGTTTTCTTGGCGGGAGTTCTGGGGCCAACGTCCTGACTTTC. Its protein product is CASSFLGGSSGANVLTF.

The CDR3 spells CASSRRTESNEKLFF. The CDR3, as DNA: TGTGCCAGCAGCCGCCGGACTGAATCTAATGAAAAACTGTTTTTT. The chain joins TRBV7-9 to TRBJ1-4; D uncertain. V was cut by 5 bases and J by 3 bases, with 13 bases left in between. Germline CDR1 is SEHNR and CDR2 is FQNEAQ (reference sequence). This CDR3 comprises 15 residues. The variable domain in full, with the rest retrieved from reference TRBV7-9 and TRBJ1-4, is DTGVSQNPRHKITKRGQNVTFRCDPISEHNRLYWYRQTLGQGPEFLTYFQNEAQLEKSRLLSDRFSAERPKGSFSTLEIQRTEQGDSAMYLCASSRRTESNEKLFFGSGTQLSVL.

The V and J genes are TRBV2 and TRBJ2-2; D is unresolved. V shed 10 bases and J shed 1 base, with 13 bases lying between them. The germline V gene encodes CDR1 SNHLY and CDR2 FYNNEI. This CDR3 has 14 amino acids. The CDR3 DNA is TGTGCCAACAGACAAGAATTGAACACCGGGGAGCTGTTTTTT. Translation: CANRQELNTGELFF.

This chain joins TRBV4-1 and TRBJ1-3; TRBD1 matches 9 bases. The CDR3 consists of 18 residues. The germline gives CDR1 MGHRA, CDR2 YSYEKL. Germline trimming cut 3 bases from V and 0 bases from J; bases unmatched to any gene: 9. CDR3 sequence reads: CASSQGTGRVGSGNTIYF. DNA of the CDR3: TGCGCCAGCAGCCAGGGGACAGGGAGAGTGGGCTCTGGAAACACCATATATTTT.

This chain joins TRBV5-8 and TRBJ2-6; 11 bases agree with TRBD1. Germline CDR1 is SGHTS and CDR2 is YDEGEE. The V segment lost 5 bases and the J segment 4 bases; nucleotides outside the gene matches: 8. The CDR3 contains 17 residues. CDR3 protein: CASSWTGGAEGANVLTF. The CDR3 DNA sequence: TGTGCCAGCAGTTGGACAGGGGGCGCGGAAGGGGCCAACGTCCTGACTTTC.

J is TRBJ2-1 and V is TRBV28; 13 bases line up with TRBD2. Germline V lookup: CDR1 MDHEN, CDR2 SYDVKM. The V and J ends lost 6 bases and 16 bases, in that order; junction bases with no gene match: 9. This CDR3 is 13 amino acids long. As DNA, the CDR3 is TGTGCCAGCAGCACGGGACTAGCGGGACTGGTTTTCTTC. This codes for CASSTGLAGLVFF.

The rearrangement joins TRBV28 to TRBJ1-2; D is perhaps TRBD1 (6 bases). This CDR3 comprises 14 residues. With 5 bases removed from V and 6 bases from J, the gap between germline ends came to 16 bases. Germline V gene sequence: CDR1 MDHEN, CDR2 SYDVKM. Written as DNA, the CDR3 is TGTGCCAGCAGTGCCACAGGGTTCGGCGATGGCTACACCTTC. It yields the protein CASSATGFGDGYTF.

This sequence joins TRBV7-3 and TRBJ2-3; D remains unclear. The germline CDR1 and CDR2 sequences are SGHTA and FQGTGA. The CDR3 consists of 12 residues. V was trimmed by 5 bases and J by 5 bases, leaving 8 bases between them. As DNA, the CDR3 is TGTGCCAGCAGCCTTTTTCGAGATACGCAGTATTTT. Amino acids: CASSLFRDTQYF.